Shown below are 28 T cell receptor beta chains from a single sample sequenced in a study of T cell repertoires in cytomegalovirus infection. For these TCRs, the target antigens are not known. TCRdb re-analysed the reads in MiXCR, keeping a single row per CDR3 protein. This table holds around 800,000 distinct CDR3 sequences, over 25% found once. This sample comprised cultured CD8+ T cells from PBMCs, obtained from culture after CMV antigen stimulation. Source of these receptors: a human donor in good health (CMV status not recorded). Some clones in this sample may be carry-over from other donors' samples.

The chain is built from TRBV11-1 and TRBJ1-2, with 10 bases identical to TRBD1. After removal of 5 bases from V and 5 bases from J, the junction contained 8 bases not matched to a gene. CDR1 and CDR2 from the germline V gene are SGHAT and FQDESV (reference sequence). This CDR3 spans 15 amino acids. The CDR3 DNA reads TGTGCCAGCAGCGTGGGACAGGGGTTCGGATATGGCTACACCTTC. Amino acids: CASSVGQGFGYGYTF.

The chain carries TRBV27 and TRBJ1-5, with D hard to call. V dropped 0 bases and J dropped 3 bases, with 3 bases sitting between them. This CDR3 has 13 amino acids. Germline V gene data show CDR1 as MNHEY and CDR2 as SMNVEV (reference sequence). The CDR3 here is CASSLSFNQPQHF. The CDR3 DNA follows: TGTGCCAGCAGTTTATCTTTCAATCAGCCCCAGCATTTT.

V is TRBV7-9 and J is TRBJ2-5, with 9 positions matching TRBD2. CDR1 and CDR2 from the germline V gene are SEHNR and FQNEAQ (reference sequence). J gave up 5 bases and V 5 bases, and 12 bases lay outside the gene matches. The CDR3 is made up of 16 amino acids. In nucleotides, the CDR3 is TGTGCCAGCAGCCCCCGGGCGGGGGGGCTAATGGAGACCCAGTACTTC. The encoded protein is CASSPRAGGLMETQYF.

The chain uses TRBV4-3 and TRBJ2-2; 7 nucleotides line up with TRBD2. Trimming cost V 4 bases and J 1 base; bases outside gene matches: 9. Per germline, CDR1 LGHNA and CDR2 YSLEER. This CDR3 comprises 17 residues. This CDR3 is CASSLRSGDLNTGELFF. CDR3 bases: TGCGCCAGCAGCCTACGGAGCGGGGACTTGAACACCGGGGAGCTGTTTTTT.

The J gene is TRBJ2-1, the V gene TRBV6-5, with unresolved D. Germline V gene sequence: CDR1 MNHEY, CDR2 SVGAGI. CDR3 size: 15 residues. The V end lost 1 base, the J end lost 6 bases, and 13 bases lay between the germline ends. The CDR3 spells CASSYLLGSPNEQFF. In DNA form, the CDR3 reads TGTGCCAGCAGTTACTTGCTGGGTTCCCCCAATGAGCAGTTCTTC.

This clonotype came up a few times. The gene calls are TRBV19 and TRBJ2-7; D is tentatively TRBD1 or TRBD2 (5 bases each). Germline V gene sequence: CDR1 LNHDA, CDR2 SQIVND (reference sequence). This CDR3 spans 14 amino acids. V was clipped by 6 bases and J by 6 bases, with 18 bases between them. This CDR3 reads CASSPTGPLSEQYF. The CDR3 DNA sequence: TGTGCCAGTAGCCCCACGGGGCCACTCTCCGAGCAGTACTTC.

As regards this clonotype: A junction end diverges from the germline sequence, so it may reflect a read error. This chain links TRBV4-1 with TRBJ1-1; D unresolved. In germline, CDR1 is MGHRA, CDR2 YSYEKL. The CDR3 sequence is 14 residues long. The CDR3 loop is CVSSQGPFGAEAFF. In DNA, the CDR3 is TGCGTCAGCAGCCAAGGGCCCTTTGGGGCTGAAGCTTTCTTT.

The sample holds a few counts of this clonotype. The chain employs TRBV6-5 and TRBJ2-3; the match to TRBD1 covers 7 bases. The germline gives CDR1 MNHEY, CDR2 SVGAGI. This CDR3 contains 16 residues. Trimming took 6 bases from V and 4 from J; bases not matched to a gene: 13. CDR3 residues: CASREHRGKVADTQYF. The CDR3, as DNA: TGTGCCAGCAGAGAGCACAGGGGCAAGGTGGCAGATACGCAGTATTTT.

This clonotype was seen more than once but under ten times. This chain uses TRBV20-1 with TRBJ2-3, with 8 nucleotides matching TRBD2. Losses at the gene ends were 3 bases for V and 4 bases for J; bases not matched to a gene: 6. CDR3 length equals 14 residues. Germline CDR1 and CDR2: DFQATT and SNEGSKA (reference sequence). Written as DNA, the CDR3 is TGCAGTGCTAGGGTAGCGGGAAGCCCAGATACGCAGTATTTT. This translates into CSARVAGSPDTQYF.

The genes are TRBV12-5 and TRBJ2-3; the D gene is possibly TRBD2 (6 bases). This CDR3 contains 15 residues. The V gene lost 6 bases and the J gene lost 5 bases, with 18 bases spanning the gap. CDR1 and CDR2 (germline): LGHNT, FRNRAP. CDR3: CASGGDFNEGDTQYF. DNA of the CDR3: TGTGCTAGTGGAGGGGACTTCAACGAGGGAGATACGCAGTATTTT. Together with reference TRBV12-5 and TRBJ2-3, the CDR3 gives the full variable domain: DARVTQTPRHKVTEMGQEVTMRCQPILGHNTVFWYRQTMMQGLELLAYFRNRAPLDDSGMPKDRFSAEMPDATLATLKIQPSEPRDSAVYFCASGGDFNEGDTQYFGPGTRLTVL.

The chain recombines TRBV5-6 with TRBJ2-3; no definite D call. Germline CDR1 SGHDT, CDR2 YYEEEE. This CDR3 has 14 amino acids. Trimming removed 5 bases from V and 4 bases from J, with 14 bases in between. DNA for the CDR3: TGTGCCAGCAGTTATTCACGGTGTGCAGATACGCAGTATTTT. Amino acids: CASSYSRCADTQYF.

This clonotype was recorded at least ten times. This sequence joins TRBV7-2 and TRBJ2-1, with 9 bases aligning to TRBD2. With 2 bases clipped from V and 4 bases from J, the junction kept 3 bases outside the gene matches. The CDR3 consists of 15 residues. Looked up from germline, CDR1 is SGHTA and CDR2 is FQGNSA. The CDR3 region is CASSLISGGYNEQFF. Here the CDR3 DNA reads TGTGCCAGCAGCTTAATTAGCGGGGGTTACAATGAGCAGTTCTTC.

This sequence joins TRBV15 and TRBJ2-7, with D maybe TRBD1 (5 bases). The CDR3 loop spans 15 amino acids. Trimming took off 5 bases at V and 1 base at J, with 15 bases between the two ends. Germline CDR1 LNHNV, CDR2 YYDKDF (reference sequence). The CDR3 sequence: CATSGHRRASYEQYF. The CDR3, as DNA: TGTGCCACCAGCGGGCACCGCAGGGCTTCCTACGAGCAGTACTTC.

In nucleotides, the CDR3 is TGTGCCACCAGCCTGGACAGGGATAGAAATCAGCCCCAGCATTTT. Amino acid sequence: CATSLDRDRNQPQHF. This chain links TRBV15 with TRBJ1-5; TRBD1 aligns across 8 bases. There are 15 residues in the CDR3. V dropped 5 bases and J dropped 4; count of bases not matched to a gene: 7. Per the germline V gene, CDR1 is LNHNV and CDR2 is YYDKDF (reference sequence).

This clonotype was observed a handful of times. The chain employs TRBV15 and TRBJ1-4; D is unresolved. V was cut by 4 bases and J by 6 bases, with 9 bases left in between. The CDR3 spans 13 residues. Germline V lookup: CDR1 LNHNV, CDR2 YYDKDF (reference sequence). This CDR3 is CATSIRADEKLFF. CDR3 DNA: TGTGCCACCAGCATACGGGCTGATGAAAAACTGTTTTTT. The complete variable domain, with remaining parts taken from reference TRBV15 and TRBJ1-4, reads DAMVIQNPRYQVTQFGKPVTLSCSQTLNHNVMYWYQQKSSQAPKLLFHYYDKDFNNEADTPDNFQSRRPNTSFCFLDIRSPGLGDTAMYLCATSIRADEKLFFGSGTQLSVL.

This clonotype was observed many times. CDR3 sequence: CASSSGPGQGGLRAEAFF. DNA of the CDR3: TGTGCCAGCAGCTCGGGCCCGGGACAGGGTGGTTTGAGGGCTGAAGCTTTCTTT. V usage is TRBV7-8 and J usage is TRBJ1-1; 9 positions agree with TRBD1. The CDR3 extends over 18 amino acids. Germline CDR1 is SGHVS and CDR2 is FQNEAQ. With V trimmed by 4 bases and J by 6 bases, 18 bases remained unmatched.

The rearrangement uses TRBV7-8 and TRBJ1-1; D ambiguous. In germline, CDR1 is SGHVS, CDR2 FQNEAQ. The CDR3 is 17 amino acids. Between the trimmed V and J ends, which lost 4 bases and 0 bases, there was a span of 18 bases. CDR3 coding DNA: TGTGCCAGCAGCTCTAAGGGCGTAAAGTCCATGAACACTGAAGCTTTCTTT. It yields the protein CASSSKGVKSMNTEAFF.

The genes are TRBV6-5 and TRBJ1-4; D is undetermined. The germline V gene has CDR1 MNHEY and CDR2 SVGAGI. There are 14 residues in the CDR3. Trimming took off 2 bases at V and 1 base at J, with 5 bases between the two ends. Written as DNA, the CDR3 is TGTGCCAGCAGTTACAGCAGAACTAATGAAAAACTGTTTTTT. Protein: CASSYSRTNEKLFF.

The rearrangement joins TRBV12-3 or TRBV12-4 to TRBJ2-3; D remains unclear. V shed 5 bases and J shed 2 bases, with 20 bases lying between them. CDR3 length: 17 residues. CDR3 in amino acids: CASSAVSAVTTTDTQYF. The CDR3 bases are TGTGCCAGCAGTGCCGTTTCGGCGGTAACTACCACAGATACGCAGTATTTT.

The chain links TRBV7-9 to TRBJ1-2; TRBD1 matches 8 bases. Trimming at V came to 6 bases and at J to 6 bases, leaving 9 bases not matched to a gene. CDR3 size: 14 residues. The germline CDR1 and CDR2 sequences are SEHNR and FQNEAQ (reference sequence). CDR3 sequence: CASSSSGGSDGYTF. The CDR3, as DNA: TGTGCCAGCAGTTCTTCAGGGGGCTCGGATGGCTACACCTTC.

CDR3 sequence: CAISGSWDRDVPEAFF. DNA of the CDR3: TGTGCCATCAGTGGGAGCTGGGACAGGGATGTCCCTGAAGCTTTCTTT. The chain combines TRBV10-3 with TRBJ1-1; 9 bases align to TRBD1. Trimming cost V 4 bases and J 6 bases; bases outside gene matches: 12. Germline lookup yields CDR1 ENHRY and CDR2 SYGVKD. The CDR3 sequence is 16 residues long.

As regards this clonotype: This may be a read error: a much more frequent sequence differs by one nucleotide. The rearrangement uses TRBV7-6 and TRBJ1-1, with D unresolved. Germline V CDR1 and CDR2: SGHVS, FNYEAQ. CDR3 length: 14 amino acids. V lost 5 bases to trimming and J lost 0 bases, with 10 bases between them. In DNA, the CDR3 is TGTGCCAGCAGCCTGTCAGAGATGAACACTGAAGCTTTCTTT. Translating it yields CASSLSEMNTEAFF.

The CDR3 DNA reads TGTGCCAGCAGCTCCCTTTCGGAGGGTCCCATTCAGTACTTC. This sequence encodes CASSSLSEGPIQYF. This chain connects TRBV7-9 to TRBJ2-4; D perhaps matches TRBD2 (6 bases). This CDR3 has 14 residues. Between the trimmed V and J ends, which lost 4 bases and 9 bases, there was a span of 16 bases. CDR1 and CDR2 (germline): SEHNR, FQNEAQ (reference sequence).

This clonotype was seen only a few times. The CDR3, as DNA: TGTGCCAGCAGTTCAGACTCCAGTGCAGCTTTCTTT. This translates into CASSSDSSAAFF. The chain links TRBV12-3 or TRBV12-4 to TRBJ1-1; D remains unclear. The ends were cut back, 4 bases at V and 10 bases at J, with 13 bases in the middle. CDR3 size: 12 residues.

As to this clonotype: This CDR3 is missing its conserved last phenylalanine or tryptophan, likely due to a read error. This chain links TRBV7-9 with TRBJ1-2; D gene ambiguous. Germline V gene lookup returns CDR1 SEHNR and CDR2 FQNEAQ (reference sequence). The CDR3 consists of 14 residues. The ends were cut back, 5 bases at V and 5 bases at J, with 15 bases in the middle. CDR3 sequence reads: CASSHRQDVYGYTL. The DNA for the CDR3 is TGTGCCAGCAGCCATAGACAAGATGTTTATGGCTACACCTTA.

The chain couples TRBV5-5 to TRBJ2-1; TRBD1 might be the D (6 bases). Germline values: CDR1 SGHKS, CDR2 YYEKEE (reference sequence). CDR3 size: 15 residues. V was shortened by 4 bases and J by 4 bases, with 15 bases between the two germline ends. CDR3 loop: CASSPNPGQYNEQFF. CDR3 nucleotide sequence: TGTGCCAGCAGCCCTAATCCTGGACAGTACAATGAGCAGTTCTTC.

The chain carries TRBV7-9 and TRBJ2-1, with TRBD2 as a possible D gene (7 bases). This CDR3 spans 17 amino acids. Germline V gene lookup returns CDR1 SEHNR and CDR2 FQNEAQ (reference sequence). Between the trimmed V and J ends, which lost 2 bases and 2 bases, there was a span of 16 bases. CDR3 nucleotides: TGTGCCAGCAGCTTACCTTTGAGGGGGGGGACCTACAATGAGCAGTTCTTC. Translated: CASSLPLRGGTYNEQFF.

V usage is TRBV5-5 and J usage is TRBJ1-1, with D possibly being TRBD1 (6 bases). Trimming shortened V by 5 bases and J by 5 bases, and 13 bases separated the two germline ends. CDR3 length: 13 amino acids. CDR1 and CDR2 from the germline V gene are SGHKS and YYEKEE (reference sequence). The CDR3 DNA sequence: TGTGCCAGCAGGAAGGGGGGAAGAACTGAAGCTTTCTTT. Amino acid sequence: CASRKGGRTEAFF.